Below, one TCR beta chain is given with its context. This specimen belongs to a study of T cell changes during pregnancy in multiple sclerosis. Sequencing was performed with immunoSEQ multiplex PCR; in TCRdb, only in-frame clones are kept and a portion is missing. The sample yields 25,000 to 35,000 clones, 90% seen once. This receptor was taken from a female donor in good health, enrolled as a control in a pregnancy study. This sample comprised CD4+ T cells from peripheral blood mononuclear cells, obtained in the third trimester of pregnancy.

The CDR3 DNA reads TGTGCCAGCAGCCGGGAGGCTGGGGGAGGCTATGGCTACACCTTC. Its protein product is CASSREAGGGYGYTF. The rearrangement joins TRBV7-9 to TRBJ1-2, with D maybe TRBD1 (5 bases). The CDR3 covers 15 residues. V gave up 5 bases and J gave up 4 bases, with 17 bases separating them. Germline-derived CDR1 and CDR2 are SEHNR and FQNEAQ (reference sequence).